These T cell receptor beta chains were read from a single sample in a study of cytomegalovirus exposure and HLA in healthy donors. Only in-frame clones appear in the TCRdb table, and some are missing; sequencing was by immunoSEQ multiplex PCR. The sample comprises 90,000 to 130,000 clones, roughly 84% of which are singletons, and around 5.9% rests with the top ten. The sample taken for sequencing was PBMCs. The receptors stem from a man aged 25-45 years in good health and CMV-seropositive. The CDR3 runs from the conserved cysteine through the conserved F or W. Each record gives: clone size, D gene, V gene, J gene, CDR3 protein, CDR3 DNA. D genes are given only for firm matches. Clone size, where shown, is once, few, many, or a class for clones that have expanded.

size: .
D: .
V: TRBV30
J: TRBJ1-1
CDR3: CAGTRGGAEAFF
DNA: TGTGCCGGAACGCGGGGTGGCGCTGAAGCTTTCTTT

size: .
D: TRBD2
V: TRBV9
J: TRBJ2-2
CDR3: CASSVEIVRGSGELFF
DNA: TGTGCCAGCAGCGTAGAAATTGTGCGGGGGAGCGGGGAGCTGTTTTTT

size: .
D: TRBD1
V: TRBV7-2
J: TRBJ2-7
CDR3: CASSLQGAGQYF
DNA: TGTGCCAGCAGTTTACAGGGGGCCGGGCAGTACTTC

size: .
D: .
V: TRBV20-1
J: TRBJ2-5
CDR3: CSAEQAETQYF
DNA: TGCAGTGCGGAACAGGCCGAGACCCAGTACTTC

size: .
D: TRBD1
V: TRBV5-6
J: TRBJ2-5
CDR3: CASSATRDRGRKTQYF
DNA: TGTGCCAGCAGCGCGACCCGGGACAGGGGTAGGAAGACCCAGTACTTC

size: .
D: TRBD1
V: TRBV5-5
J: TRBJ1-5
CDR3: CASSLGDRGQPQHF
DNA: TGTGCCAGCAGCTTGGGGGACAGGGGTCAGCCCCAGCATTTT

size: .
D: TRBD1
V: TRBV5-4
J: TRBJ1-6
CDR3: CASSPLGTGRNNSPLHF
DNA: TGTGCCAGCAGCCCCCTCGGGACAGGGAGGAATAATTCACCCCTCCACTTT

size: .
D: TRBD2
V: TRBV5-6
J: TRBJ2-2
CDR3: CASSVAGNTGELFF
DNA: TGTGCCAGCAGCGTAGCGGGGAACACCGGGGAGCTGTTTTTT

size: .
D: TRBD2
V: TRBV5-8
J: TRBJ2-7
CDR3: CASSQRGRWLIEQYF
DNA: TGTGCCAGCAGCCAGCGGGGACGCTGGCTAATCGAGCAGTACTTC

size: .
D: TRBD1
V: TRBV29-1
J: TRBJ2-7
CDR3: CSATWDSSYEQYF
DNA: TGCAGCGCTACATGGGACAGCTCCTACGAGCAGTACTTC

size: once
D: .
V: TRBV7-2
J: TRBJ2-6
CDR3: CASSLVDTPSGANVLTF
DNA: TGTGCCAGCAGCTTAGTGGACACCCCCTCTGGGGCCAACGTCCTGACTTTC

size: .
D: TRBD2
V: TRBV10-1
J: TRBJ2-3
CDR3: CASSLAGETDTQYF
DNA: TGCGCCAGCAGCCTAGCGGGGGAGACAGATACGCAGTATTTT

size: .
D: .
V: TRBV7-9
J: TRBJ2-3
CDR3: CASSLGRGGLESTDTQYF
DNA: TGTGCCAGCAGCTTAGGTCGTGGGGGGTTAGAGAGCACAGATACGCAGTATTTT

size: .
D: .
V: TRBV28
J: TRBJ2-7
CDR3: CASSLAGGTTYEQYF
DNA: TGTGCCAGCAGTTTAGCGGGTGGGACAACCTACGAGCAGTACTTC

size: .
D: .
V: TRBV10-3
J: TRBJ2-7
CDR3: CAISGRDGQYF
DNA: TGTGCCATCAGTGGGAGGGACGGGCAGTACTTC

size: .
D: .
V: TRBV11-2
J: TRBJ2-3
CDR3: CASSLERGADTQYF
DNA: TGTGCCAGCAGCTTAGAGCGGGGCGCAGATACGCAGTATTTT

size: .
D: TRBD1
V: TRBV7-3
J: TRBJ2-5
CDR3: CASSRGQQETQYF
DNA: TGTGCCAGCAGCCGGGGACAGCAAGAGACCCAGTACTTC

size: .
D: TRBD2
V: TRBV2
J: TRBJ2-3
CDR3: CASTRTSADTQYF
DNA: TGTGCCAGCACTAGGACTAGCGCAGATACGCAGTATTTT

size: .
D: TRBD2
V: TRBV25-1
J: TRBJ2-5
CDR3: CASSEKTGTSGGETQYF
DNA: TGTGCCAGCAGTGAAAAGACCGGGACTAGCGGTGGAGAGACCCAGTACTTC

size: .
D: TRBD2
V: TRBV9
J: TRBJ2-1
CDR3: CASSASGGENNEQFF
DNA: TGTGCCAGCAGCGCTAGCGGGGGGGAGAACAATGAGCAGTTCTTC

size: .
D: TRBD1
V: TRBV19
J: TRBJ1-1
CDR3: CASSTPGQADEAFF
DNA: TGTGCCAGTAGTACACCGGGACAGGCGGATGAAGCTTTCTTT

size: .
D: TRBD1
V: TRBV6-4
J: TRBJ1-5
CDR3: CASSDPSSTGYQPQHF
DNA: TGTGCCAGCAGTGACCCTAGCTCGACAGGGTATCAGCCCCAGCATTTT

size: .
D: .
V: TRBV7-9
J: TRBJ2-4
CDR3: CSSSPVGNIQYF
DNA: TGTTCCAGCAGCCCGGTCGGGAACATTCAGTACTTC

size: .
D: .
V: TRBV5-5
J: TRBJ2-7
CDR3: CASSLGVTWEQYF
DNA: TGTGCCAGCAGCTTGGGCGTAACGTGGGAGCAGTACTTC

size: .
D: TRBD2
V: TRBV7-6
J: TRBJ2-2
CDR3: CASRDYSGGALTGELFF
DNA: TGTGCCAGCAGAGACTATAGCGGGGGGGCATTAACCGGGGAGCTGTTTTTT

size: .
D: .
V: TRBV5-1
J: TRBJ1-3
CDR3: CASSLVEGRSGNTIYF
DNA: TGCGCCAGCAGCTTGGTTGAGGGTCGGTCTGGAAACACCATATATTTT

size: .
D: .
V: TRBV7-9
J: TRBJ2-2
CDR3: CASSFPSDSGAGTGELFF
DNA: TGTGCCAGCAGCTTCCCCTCTGATTCAGGGGCAGGCACCGGGGAGCTGTTTTTT

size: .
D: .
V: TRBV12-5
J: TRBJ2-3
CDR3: CASGFGGVRTDTQYF
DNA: TGTGCTAGTGGTTTTGGAGGGGTGCGCACAGATACGCAGTATTTT

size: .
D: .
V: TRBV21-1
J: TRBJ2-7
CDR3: CASSKGAGLPPYEQYF
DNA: TGTGCCAGCAGCAAGGGGGCAGGGTTGCCCCCTTACGAGCAGTACTTC

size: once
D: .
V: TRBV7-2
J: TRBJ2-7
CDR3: CASRTWAEVSYEQYF
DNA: TGTGCCAGCAGAACATGGGCAGAAGTCTCCTACGAGCAGTACTTC

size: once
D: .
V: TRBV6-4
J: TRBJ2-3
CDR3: CASSAGYNTDTQYF
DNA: TGTGCCAGCAGTGCAGGATATAACACAGATACGCAGTATTTT

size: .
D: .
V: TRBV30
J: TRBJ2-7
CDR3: CAWSVGGAPSYEQYF
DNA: TGTGCCTGGAGTGTAGGAGGGGCTCCCTCCTACGAGCAGTACTTC

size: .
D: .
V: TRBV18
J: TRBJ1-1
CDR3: CASSRYSTEAFF
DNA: TGTGCCAGCTCACGGTACTCGACTGAAGCTTTCTTT

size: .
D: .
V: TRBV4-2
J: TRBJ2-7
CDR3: CASSQDVTGGWAYEQYF
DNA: TGTGCCAGCAGCCAAGACGTGACGGGGGGCTGGGCCTACGAGCAGTACTTC

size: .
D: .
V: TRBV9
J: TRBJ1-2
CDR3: CASSLGAAYGYTF
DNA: TGTGCCAGCAGCCTGGGGGCGGCCTATGGCTACACCTTC

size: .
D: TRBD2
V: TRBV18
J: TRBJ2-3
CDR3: CASSRTSGGATDTQYF
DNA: TGTGCCAGCTCGCGGACTAGCGGGGGCGCCACAGATACGCAGTATTTT

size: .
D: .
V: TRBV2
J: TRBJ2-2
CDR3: CASSAGYTGELFF
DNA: TGTGCCAGCAGCGCAGGGTACACCGGGGAGCTGTTTTTT